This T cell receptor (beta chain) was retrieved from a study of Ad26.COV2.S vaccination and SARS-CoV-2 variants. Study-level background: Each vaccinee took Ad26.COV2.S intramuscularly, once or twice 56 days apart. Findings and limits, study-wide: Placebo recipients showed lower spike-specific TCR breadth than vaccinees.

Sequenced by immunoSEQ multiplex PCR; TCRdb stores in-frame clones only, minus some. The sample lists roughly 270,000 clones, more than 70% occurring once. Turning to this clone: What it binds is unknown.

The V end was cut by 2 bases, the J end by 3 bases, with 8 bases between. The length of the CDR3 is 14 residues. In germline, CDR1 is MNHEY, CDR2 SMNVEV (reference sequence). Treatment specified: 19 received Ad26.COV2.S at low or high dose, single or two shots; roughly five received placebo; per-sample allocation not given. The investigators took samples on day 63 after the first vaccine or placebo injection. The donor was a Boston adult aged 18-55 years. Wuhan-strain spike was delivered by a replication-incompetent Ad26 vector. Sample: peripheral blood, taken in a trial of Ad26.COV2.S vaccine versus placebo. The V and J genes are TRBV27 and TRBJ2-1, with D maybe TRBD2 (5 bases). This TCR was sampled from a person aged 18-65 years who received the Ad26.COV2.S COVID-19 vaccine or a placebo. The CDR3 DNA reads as TGTGCCAGCAGTTTAAGGACTGTCTACAATGAGCAGTTCTTC. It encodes CASSLRTVYNEQFF.